This TCR beta chain stems from a study of follicular helper T cells after annual influenza vaccination. Turning to the study itself: Across the 2013-2014, 2014-2015 and 2015-2016 vaccination seasons, some subjects were resampled.

The time point denotes: 2015-2016 season, 7 days after influenza vaccination. V shed 1 base, J shed 5 bases, and the junction held 4 bases outside the gene matches. The CDR3 extends over 15 amino acids. From germline, CDR1 is LNHDA and CDR2 SQIVND (reference sequence). Survey level resolution was used for TCRB sequencing. Assay: immunoSEQ multiplex PCR; the TCRdb copy retains only in-frame clones and omits some. The sample shows about 7,300 clones, over 80% of them seen only once. V is TRBV19 and J is TRBJ2-2; 7 bases fit TRBD1. This clonotype was sampled from an adult who received the influenza vaccine. This material consisted of CXCR5+ CD38- circulating T follicular helper cells from blood, taken 7 days after influenza vaccination. Subset reported: circulating Tfh, non-naive CD4+CXCR5+PD-1+ (ICOS+CD38+ or ICOS-CD38-). CDR3 region: CASSIGGGWTGELFF. The DNA for the CDR3 is TGTGCCAGTAGTATAGGAGGGGGCTGGACCGGGGAGCTGTTTTTT.